One and the same sample provided the 18 T cell receptor beta chains below, sequenced in a study of cytomegalovirus exposure and HLA in healthy donors. In the PCR, 60 Vbeta and 13 Jbeta primers were used. TCRdb's copy holds only in-frame clones and misses some; the assay was immunoSEQ multiplex PCR. Its table lists approximately 200,000 clones. Input material: PBMCs. These receptors were collected from a boy aged 5-17 years in good health and CMV-seronegative.

This chain links TRBV10-3 with TRBJ2-1, with 13 bases identical to TRBD2. Germline V gene data show CDR1 as ENHRY and CDR2 as SYGVKD. After removal of 5 bases from V and 7 bases from J, the junction contained 14 bases not matched to a gene. The CDR3 runs 18 residues. The CDR3 DNA reads TGTGCCATCAGTTTTTTCCGAGGGACTAGCGGGGATACGAATGAGCAGTTCTTC. Its translation is CAISFFRGTSGDTNEQFF.

The genes are TRBV5-1 and TRBJ2-1; D is undetermined. Germline CDR1 SGHRS, CDR2 YFSETQ. This CDR3 is built from 12 residues. Trimming left V 1 base short and J 4 bases short, with 3 bases between. The CDR3 coding sequence is TGCGCCAGCAGCTTGCGGTACAATGAGCAGTTCTTC. Encoded protein: CASSLRYNEQFF.

This chain joins TRBV7-9 and TRBJ2-7; D not certain. The CDR3 runs 12 residues. Germline assignment: CDR1 SEHNR and CDR2 FQNEAQ (reference sequence). V was cut by 8 bases and J by 4 bases, with 12 bases left in between. CDR3 coding DNA: TGTGCCAGCGCCCTAGAAGTTTACGAGCAGTACTTC. Translating gives CASALEVYEQYF.

The genes are TRBV30 and TRBJ1-4, with TRBD1 matching 9 bases. Trimming cost V 3 bases and J 5 bases; bases outside gene matches: 7. The CDR3 sequence is 15 residues long. The germline gives CDR1 GTSNPN, CDR2 SVGIG (reference sequence). DNA for the CDR3: TGTGCCTGGAGCCATTGGGGGACAGGGAATGAAAAACTGTTTTTT. Translating gives CAWSHWGTGNEKLFF.

The genes are TRBV7-6 and TRBJ2-3; 14 nucleotides align to TRBD2. The length of the CDR3 is 15 residues. V dropped 4 bases and J dropped 7; count of bases not matched to a gene: 4. CDR1 is SGHVS and CDR2 is FNYEAQ in the germline V gene. In DNA form, the CDR3 reads TGTGCCAGCAGCTCTAGACTAGCGGGGGGGCATACGCAGTATTTT. Translation: CASSSRLAGGHTQYF.

V usage is TRBV6-1 and J usage is TRBJ1-5, with 9 bases matching TRBD1. This CDR3 is 14 amino acids long. V trimming: 11 bases; J trimming: 7 bases; junction bases outside the gene matches: 12. Germline CDR1 is MNHNS and CDR2 is SASEGT. CDR3 in amino acids: CAGSTGGNYQPQHF. The CDR3 region has the DNA TGTGCCGGATCGACAGGGGGAAACTACCAGCCCCAGCATTTT.

The gene calls are TRBV7-3 and TRBJ2-7; 9 bases match TRBD2. Germline lookup yields CDR1 SGHTA and CDR2 FQGTGA. The V and J ends lost 0 bases and 7 bases, in that order; junction bases with no gene match: 13. CDR3 size: 17 residues. In DNA, the CDR3 is TGTGCCAGCAGCTTAACTTCTGGCGGGGGGGCGTCGCGGGAGCAGTACTTC. Amino acid sequence: CASSLTSGGGASREQYF.

The chain combines TRBV5-6 with TRBJ1-2, with D possibly matching TRBD1 (5 bases). Germline CDR1 reads SGHDT; CDR2 reads YYEEEE. CDR3 length: 11 residues. Trimming took 3 bases from V and 8 from J, leaving 8 bases between them. CDR3 in DNA: TGTGCCAGCAGCTCCAGGGTAGGCTACACCTTC. This encodes CASSSRVGYTF.

The rearrangement links TRBV5-1 to TRBJ2-1; D is ambiguous. Germline loops: CDR1 SGHRS, CDR2 YFSETQ. The CDR3 runs 13 residues. Trimming stripped 0 bases from V and 10 bases from J, with 11 bases between. CDR3 loop: CASSLDPAGEQFF. Here the CDR3 DNA reads TGCGCCAGCAGCTTGGATCCGGCCGGGGAGCAGTTCTTC.

The chain links TRBV7-8 to TRBJ1-1; D is possibly TRBD1 (5 bases). This CDR3 contains 16 residues. CDR1 and CDR2 (germline): SGHVS, FQNEAQ. Trimming took 5 bases from V and 3 from J, leaving 19 bases between them. CDR3 coding DNA: TGTGCCAGCAGCCCTTATTTGGCAGTCAGGGACACTGAAGCTTTCTTT. Its translation is CASSPYLAVRDTEAFF.

The V and J genes are TRBV7-2 and TRBJ2-1, with 11 bases aligning to TRBD2. The V gene end was trimmed by 1 base and the J gene end by 6 bases; junction bases not matched to a gene: 8. The CDR3 runs to 17 residues. Per the germline V gene, CDR1 is SGHTA and CDR2 is FQGNSA. The CDR3 is CASSLGRLAGTRNEQFF. CDR3 DNA: TGTGCCAGCAGCTTAGGGAGACTAGCGGGGACCCGCAATGAGCAGTTCTTC.

This sequence joins TRBV19 and TRBJ1-5, with D tentatively TRBD1 (5 bases). V was shortened by 5 bases and J by 9 bases, with 14 bases between the two germline ends. The CDR3 has 13 residues. Germline CDR1 LNHDA, CDR2 SQIVND (reference sequence). CDR3 nucleotides: TGTGCCAGTAGTGCCGACAGACCCCGGCCCCAGCATTTT. Translation gives CASSADRPRPQHF.

V is TRBV18 and J is TRBJ1-3; 7 bases are shared with TRBD1. Trimming removed 6 bases from V and 1 base from J; junction bases left unmatched: 9. CDR3 size: 16 residues. Germline-derived CDR1 and CDR2 are KGHSH and LQKENI. The CDR3 spells CASSLGQTKSGNTIYF. Written as DNA, the CDR3 is TGTGCCAGCTCCCTGGGACAGACAAAGTCTGGAAACACCATATATTTT.

The rearrangement links TRBV11-2 to TRBJ1-1; weak D call: TRBD1 (6 bases). The CDR3 totals 16 residues. Germline V CDR1 and CDR2: SGHAT, FQNNGV. V was shortened by 4 bases and J by 5 bases, with 20 bases between the two germline ends. In DNA form, the CDR3 reads TGTGCCAGCAGCTCCCTTGGAGCCTCACAGGGAACTGAAGCTTTCTTT. This sequence encodes CASSSLGASQGTEAFF.

The rearrangement links TRBV5-4 to TRBJ1-3; 9 bases align to TRBD1. This CDR3 is built from 14 residues. V lost 6 bases to trimming and J lost 2 bases; unmatched junction nucleotides: 3. CDR1 SGHNT and CDR2 YYREEE come from the germline V gene (reference sequence). CDR3 sequence: CASMRTGAGNTIYF. The CDR3 DNA reads TGTGCCAGCATGAGGACAGGGGCTGGAAACACCATATATTTT. The variable domain in full, completed from reference TRBV5-4 and TRBJ1-3, reads ETGVTQSPTHLIKTRGQQVTLRCSSQSGHNTVSWYQQALGQGPQFIFQYYREEENGRGNFPPRFSGLQFPNYSSELNVNALELDDSALYLCASMRTGAGNTIYFGEGSWLTVV.

The chain couples TRBV2 to TRBJ1-2, with 7 bases lining up with TRBD1. V lost 2 bases, J lost 4 bases, and 13 bases stayed unmatched. Germline CDR1 is SNHLY and CDR2 is FYNNEI. CDR3 length: 17 residues. The CDR3 DNA reads TGTGCCAGCAGTGAACCAACTAGGACAGGCCCGACCTATGGCTACACCTTC. Amino acid sequence: CASSEPTRTGPTYGYTF. The full variable domain, with the rest looked up from reference TRBV2 and TRBJ1-2, is EPEVTQTPSHQVTQMGQEVILRCVPISNHLYFYWYRQILGQKVEFLVSFYNNEISEKSEIFDDQFSVERPDGSNFTLKIRSTKLEDSAMYFCASSEPTRTGPTYGYTFGSGTRLTVV.

The V call is TRBV25-1, the J call TRBJ1-2, with D hard to call. This CDR3 comprises 13 residues. Germline V gives CDR1 MGHDK, CDR2 SYGVNS. V shed 2 bases and J shed 3 bases, with 7 bases lying between them. In DNA, the CDR3 is TGTGCCAGCAGTGAAGCCGAGCACTATGGCTACACCTTC. Translated: CASSEAEHYGYTF.

The chain links TRBV4-2 to TRBJ2-2, with D possibly being TRBD2 (7 bases). Germline V CDR1 and CDR2: LGHNA, YNFKEQ. The CDR3 consists of 14 residues. V lost 5 bases and J 7 bases, leaving 14 bases between the germline ends. DNA for the CDR3: TGTGCCAGCAGCGGGGGGGCTGGGAGCGGGGAGCTGTTTTTT. It is translated as CASSGGAGSGELFF.